This T cell receptor beta chain was sequenced for a study of T cell responses to AZD1222 COVID-19 vaccine. V dropped 3 bases and J dropped 5 bases, with 5 bases sitting between them. The germline V gene encodes CDR1 LNHDA and CDR2 SQIVND (reference sequence). The CDR3 is made up of 12 amino acids. Data came from immunoSEQ multiplex PCR; TCRdb stores just in-frame clones and leaves some out. This sample yields about 160,000 clones, of which about 90% are seen a single time; 1.9% belongs to the top ten. Study-wide results and caveats: Two AZD1222 doses significantly raised spike-specific TCR breadth and depth over controls. There were mostly white British donors and more females than males, and clonal diversity was possibly underestimated. Only 5 to 7 AZD1222 recipients were seropositive at baseline.

To note about this clone: What it binds is not known.

Sequenced here: peripheral blood, sampled on day 0 of AZD1222 vaccination. The clonotype was recovered from an adult in good health. This chain links TRBV19 with TRBJ1-5; D gene unclear. The CDR3 region has the DNA TGTGCCAGTAGTATGTTGGATCAGCCCCAGCATTTT. Translating it yields CASSMLDQPQHF.